Detailed here is one T cell receptor (beta chain). The antigen remains unidentified. Specified time point: week 3, after first cycle of checkpoint inhibitor. Blood was drawn before treatment and at week 3 after checkpoint blockade. Disease control meant complete response, partial response or stable disease at 12 weeks. The CDR3 extends over 14 amino acids. Trimming removed 5 bases at V and 3 bases at J, with 14 bases between. The germline V gene encodes CDR1 SQVTM and CDR2 ANQGSEA. These data belong to a study of blood T cell dynamics during melanoma immunotherapy. Study-wide points: Unlike progressors, later disease-control patients had W3 repertoires gaining clonality or diversity.

This table comes from immunoSEQ multiplex PCR, and its TCRdb copy is limited to in-frame clones, with some not included. The sample lists 25,000 to 30,000 clones; approximately 80% were seen once. This rearrangement joins TRBV29-1 to TRBJ1-5; D is perhaps TRBD1 (5 bases). The receptor was derived from a human donor with melanoma. Specimen: blood, collected from a patient treated with checkpoint blockade. The CDR3 DNA is TGCAGCGTTCTTGTTCAGGGCAACAATCAGCCCCAGCATTTT. Protein product: CSVLVQGNNQPQHF.